This TCR beta chain stems from a study of blood T cell repertoires in COVID-19. Under the authors' procedure: Amplified reference gene primers provided the basis for estimating nucleated cell counts. Only in-frame clones appear in the TCRdb table, and some are missing; sequencing was by immunoSEQ multiplex PCR. V and J calls and clone size are copied from that table; D and trimming were computed from the DNA. The sample carries more than 450,000 clones, 87% recorded once. Participant age was roughly 18 to 90 years, and participants resided in around 24 US areas. Participants' own reports of clinical history determined their cohort assignment. Recovery meant two consecutive negative NP/OP PCR tests, professional clearance, or resolved symptoms. V lost 5 bases to trimming and J lost 2 bases, with 18 bases between them. The V gene's germline CDR1 is GTSNPN and CDR2 SVGIG (reference sequence). This CDR3 region has 15 residues.

The V gene is TRBV30, the J gene TRBJ1-2; D unresolved. Sequenced input: PBMCs or T cells enriched from blood (not recorded which). The source is a woman aged 18-29 years who had recovered from COVID-19. CDR3 nucleotide sequence: TGTGCCTGGGGGAGGCGTAAGGATACAAACTATGGCTACACCTTC. This translates into CAWGRRKDTNYGYTF.